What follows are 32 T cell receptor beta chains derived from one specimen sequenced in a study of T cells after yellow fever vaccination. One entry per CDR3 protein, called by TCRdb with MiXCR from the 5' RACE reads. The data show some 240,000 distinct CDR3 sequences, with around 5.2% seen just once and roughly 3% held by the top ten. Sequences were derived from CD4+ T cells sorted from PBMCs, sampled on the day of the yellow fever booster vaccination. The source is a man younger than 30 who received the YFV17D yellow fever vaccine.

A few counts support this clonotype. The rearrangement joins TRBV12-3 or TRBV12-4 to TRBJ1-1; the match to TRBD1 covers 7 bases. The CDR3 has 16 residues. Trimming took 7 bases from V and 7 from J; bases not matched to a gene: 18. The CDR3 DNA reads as TGTGCCAGCACTTCCCCAGGACAGGCCGTGGCGGGTGAAGCTTTCTTT. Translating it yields CASTSPGQAVAGEAFF.

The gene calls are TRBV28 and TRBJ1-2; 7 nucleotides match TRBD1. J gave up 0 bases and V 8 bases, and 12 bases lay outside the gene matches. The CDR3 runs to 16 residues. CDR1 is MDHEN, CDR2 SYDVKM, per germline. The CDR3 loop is CASGTGQLTTNYGYTF. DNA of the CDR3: TGTGCCAGCGGAACGGGACAGCTCACCACTAACTATGGCTACACCTTC.

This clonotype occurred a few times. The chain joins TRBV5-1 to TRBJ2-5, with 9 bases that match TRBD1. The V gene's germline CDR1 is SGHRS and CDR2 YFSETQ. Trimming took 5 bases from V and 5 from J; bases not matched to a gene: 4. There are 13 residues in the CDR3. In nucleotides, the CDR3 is TGCGCCAGCAGTTCACAGGGGGCTGAGACCCAGTACTTC. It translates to CASSSQGAETQYF. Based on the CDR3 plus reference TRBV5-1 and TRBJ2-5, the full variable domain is KAGVTQTPRYLIKTRGQQVTLSCSPISGHRSVSWYQQTPGQGLQFLFEYFSETQRNKGNFPGRFSGRQFSNSRSEMNVSTLELGDSALYLCASSSQGAETQYFGPGTRLLVL.

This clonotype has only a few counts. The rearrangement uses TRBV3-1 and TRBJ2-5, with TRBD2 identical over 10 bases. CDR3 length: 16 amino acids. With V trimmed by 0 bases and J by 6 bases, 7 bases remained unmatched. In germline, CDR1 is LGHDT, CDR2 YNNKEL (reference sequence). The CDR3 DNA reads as TGTGCCAGCAGCCAAGAGGCAGCGGGGGGGCGAAAGACCCAGTACTTC. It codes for CASSQEAAGGRKTQYF.

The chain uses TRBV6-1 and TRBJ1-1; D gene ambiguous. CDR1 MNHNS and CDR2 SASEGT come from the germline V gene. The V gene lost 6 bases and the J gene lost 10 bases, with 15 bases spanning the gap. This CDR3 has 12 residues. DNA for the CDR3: TGTGCCAGCAGCGAACTCGTCTCAGGAGCTTTCTTT. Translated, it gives CASSELVSGAFF.

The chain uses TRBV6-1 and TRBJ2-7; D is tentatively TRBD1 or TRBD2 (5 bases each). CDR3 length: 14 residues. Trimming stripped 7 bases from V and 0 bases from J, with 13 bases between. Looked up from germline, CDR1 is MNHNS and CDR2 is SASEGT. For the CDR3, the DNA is TGTGCCAGCATTTCCGGGGACGCCTCCTACGAGCAGTACGTC. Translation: CASISGDASYEQYV.

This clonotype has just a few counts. This CDR3 reads CASSLDPPGDNEQFF. The CDR3 region has the DNA TGTGCCAGCAGCTTAGATCCTCCCGGGGACAATGAGCAGTTCTTC. The rearrangement links TRBV7-9 to TRBJ2-1, with D perhaps TRBD2 (5 bases). V lost 1 base to trimming and J lost 5 bases, with 12 bases between them. Germline lookup yields CDR1 SEHNR and CDR2 FQNEAQ (reference sequence). This CDR3 is 15 amino acids long.

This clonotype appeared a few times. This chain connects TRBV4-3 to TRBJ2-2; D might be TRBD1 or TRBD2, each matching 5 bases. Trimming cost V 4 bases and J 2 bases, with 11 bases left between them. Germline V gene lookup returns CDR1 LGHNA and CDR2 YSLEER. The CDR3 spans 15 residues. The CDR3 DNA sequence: TGCGCCAGCAGCCTTTTGGGGGTAAACACCGGGGAGCTGTTTTTT. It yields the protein CASSLLGVNTGELFF.

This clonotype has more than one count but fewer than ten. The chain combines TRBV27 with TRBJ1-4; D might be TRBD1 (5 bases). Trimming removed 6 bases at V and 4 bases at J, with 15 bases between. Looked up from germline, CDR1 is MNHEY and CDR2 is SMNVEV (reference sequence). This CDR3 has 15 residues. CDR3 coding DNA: TGTGCCAGCAGCCGCTCCGGGACGGGTAATGAAAAACTGTTTTTT. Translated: CASSRSGTGNEKLFF. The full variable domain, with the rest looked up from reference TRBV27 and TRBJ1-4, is EAQVTQNPRYLITVTGKKLTVTCSQNMNHEYMSWYRQDPGLGLRQIYYSMNVEVTDKGDVPEGYKVSRKEKRNFPLILESPSPNQTSLYFCASSRSGTGNEKLFFGSGTQLSVL.

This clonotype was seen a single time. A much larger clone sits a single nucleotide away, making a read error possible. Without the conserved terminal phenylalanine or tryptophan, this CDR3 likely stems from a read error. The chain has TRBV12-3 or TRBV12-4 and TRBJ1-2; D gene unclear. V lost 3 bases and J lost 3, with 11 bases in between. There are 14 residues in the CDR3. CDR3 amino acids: CASSLVPQDYGYTS. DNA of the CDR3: TGTGCCAGCAGTTTGGTCCCCCAGGACTATGGCTACACCTCC.

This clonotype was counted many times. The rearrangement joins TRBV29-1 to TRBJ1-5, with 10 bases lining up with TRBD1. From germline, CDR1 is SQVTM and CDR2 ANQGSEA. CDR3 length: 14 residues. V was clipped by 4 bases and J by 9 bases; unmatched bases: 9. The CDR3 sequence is CSVGQGQGKVPQHF. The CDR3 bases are TGCAGCGTTGGGCAGGGACAGGGGAAGGTGCCCCAGCATTTT.

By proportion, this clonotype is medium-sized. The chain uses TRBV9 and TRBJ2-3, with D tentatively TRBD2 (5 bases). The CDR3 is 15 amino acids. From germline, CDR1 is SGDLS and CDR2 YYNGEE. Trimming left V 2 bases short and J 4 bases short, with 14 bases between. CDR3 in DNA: TGTGCCAGCAGCGTCAGAGGGCCTCGATCAGATACGCAGTATTTT. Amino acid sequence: CASSVRGPRSDTQYF.

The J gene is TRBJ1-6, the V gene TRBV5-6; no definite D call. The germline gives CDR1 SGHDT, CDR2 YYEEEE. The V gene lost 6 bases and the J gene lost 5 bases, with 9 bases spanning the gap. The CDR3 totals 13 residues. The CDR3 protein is CASNRADNSPLHF. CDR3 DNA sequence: TGTGCCAGCAACCGGGCGGATAATTCACCCCTCCACTTT.

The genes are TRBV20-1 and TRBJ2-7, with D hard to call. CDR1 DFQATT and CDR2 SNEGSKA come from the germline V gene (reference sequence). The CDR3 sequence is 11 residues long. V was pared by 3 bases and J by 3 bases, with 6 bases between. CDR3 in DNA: TGCAGTGCTAGTGACCACTACGAGCAGTACTTC. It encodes CSASDHYEQYF.

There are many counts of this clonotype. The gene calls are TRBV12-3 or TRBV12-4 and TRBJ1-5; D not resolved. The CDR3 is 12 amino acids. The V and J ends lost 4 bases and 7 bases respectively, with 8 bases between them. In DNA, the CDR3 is TGTGCCAGCAGTTCCCCGGGACAGCCCCAGCATTTT. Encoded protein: CASSSPGQPQHF.

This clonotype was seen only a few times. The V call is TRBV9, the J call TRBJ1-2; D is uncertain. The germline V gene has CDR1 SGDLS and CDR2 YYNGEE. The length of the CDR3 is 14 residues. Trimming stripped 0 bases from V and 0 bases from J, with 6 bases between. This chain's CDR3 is CASSVATANYGYTF. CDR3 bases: TGTGCCAGCAGCGTAGCTACGGCTAACTATGGCTACACCTTC.

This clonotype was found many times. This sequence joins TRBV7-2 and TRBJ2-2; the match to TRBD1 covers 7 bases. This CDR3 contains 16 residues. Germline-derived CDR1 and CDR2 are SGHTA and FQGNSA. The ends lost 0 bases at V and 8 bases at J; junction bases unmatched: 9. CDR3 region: CASSLAPEGAFGELFF. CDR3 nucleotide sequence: TGTGCCAGCAGCTTAGCGCCTGAGGGGGCGTTTGGGGAGCTGTTTTTT.

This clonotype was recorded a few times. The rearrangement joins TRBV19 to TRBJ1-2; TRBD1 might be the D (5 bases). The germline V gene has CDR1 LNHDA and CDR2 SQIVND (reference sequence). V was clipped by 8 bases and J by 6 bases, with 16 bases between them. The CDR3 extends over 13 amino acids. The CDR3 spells CASLIAWGHGYTF. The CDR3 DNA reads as TGTGCCAGTCTCATAGCGTGGGGCCATGGCTACACCTTC.

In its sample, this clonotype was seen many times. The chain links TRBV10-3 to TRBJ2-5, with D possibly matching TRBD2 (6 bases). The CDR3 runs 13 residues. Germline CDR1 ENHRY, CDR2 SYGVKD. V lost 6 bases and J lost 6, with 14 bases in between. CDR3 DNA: TGTGCCATCAGGGGGCGGGACCACAAGACCCAGTACTTC. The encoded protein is CAIRGRDHKTQYF.

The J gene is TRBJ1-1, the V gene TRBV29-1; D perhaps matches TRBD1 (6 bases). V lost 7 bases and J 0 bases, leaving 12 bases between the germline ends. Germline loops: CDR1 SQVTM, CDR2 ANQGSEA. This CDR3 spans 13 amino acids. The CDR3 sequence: CSAVGQLNTEAFF. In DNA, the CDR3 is TGCAGCGCTGTAGGACAGTTGAACACTGAAGCTTTCTTT.

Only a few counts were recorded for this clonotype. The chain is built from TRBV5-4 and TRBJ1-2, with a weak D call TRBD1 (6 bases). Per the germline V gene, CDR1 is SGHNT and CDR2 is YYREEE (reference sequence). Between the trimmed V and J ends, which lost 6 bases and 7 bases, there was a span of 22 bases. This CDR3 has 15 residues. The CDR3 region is CASIRDQAGESGYTF. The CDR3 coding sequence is TGTGCCAGCATCAGGGACCAGGCAGGGGAAAGTGGCTACACCTTC.

CDR3 protein: CASSEARADSRGTQYF. CDR3 coding DNA: TGTGCCAGCAGTGAAGCGAGGGCGGACAGCCGGGGTACGCAGTATTTT. The rearrangement joins TRBV2 to TRBJ2-3, with TRBD1 as a possible D gene (6 bases). The CDR3 extends over 16 amino acids. Trimming took off 0 bases at V and 8 bases at J, with 18 bases between the two ends. Germline CDR1 and CDR2: SNHLY and FYNNEI.

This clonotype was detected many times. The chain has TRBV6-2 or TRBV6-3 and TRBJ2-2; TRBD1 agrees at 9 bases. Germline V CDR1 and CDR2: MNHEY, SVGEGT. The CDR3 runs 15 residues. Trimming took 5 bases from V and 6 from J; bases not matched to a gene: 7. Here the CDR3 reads CASSHVGTGSGELFF. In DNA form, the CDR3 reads TGTGCCAGCAGTCACGTCGGGACAGGGTCCGGGGAGCTGTTTTTT.

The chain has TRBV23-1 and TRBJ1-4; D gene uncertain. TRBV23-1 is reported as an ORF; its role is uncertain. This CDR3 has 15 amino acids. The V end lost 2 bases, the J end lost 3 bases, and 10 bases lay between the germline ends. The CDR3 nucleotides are TGCGCCAGCAGTCAACCGGCCCACTCTAATGAAAAACTGTTTTTT. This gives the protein CASSQPAHSNEKLFF.

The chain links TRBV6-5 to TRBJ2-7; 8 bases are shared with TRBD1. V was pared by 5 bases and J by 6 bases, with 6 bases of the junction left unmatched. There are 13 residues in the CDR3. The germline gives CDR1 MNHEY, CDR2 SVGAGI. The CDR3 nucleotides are TGTGCCAGCAGTGAAGCAGGGGGCTTCGAGCAGTACTTC. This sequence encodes CASSEAGGFEQYF.

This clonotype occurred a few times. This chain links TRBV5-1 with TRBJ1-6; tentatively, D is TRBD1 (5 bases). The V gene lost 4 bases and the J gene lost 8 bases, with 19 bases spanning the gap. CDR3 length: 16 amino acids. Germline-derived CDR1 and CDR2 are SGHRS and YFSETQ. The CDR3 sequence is CASSRTPTVGDSPLHF. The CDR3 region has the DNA TGCGCCAGCAGCCGGACCCCGACAGTAGGGGATTCACCCCTCCACTTT.

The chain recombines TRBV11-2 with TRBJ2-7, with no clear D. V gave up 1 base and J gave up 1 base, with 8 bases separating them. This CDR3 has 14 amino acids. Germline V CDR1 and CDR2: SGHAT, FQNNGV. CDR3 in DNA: TGTGCCAGCAGCTTAGGGGTCGGATCCTACGAGCAGTACGTC. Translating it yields CASSLGVGSYEQYV.

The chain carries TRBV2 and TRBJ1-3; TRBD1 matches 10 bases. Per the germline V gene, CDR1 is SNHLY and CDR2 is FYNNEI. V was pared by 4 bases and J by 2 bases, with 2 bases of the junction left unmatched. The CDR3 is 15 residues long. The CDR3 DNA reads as TGTGCCAGCAGTGGACAGGGGGCCCCTGGAAACACCATATATTTT. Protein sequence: CASSGQGAPGNTIYF.

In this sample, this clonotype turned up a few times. The CDR3 region has the DNA TGCAGTGCTAGCTTTAGCGGGGGGGGTTCAGATACGCAGTATTTT. Its protein is CSASFSGGGSDTQYF. The rearrangement uses TRBV20-1 and TRBJ2-3, with 11 bases fitting TRBD2. J gave up 4 bases and V 3 bases, and 6 bases lay outside the gene matches. Germline values: CDR1 DFQATT, CDR2 SNEGSKA (reference sequence). The CDR3 length is 15 residues.

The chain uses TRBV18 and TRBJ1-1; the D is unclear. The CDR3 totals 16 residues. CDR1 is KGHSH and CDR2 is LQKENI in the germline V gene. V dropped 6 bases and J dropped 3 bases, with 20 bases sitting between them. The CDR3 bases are TGTGCCAGCTCGCCGATGATGGGAGTCGAGGACACTGAAGCTTTCTTT. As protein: CASSPMMGVEDTEAFF.

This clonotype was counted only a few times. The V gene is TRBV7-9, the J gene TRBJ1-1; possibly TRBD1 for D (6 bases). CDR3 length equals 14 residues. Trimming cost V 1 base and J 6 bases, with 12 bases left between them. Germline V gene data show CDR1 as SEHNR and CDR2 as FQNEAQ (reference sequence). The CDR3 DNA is TGTGCCAGCAGCTTAGTAGGCAGGGGATCTGAAGCTTTCTTT. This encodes CASSLVGRGSEAFF.

The CDR3 DNA reads TGCGCCAGCAGCCAAGGGAGGGGGAACTCTGGAAACACCATATATTTT. Translation: CASSQGRGNSGNTIYF. The V call is TRBV4-3, the J call TRBJ1-3; tentative D call: TRBD1 (6 bases). The CDR3 totals 16 residues. V shed 1 base and J shed 0 bases, with 10 bases lying between them. The germline CDR1 and CDR2 sequences are LGHNA and YSLEER.